This TCR beta chain was identified in a study of CD8+ T cells in alopecia areata. Background on the study: A 6-month off-drug phase came after tofacitinib, which had lasted 6 to 18 months.

The study, taken as a whole, reports: Compared with normal scalp, lesional scalp had higher clonality and more expanded CD8+ clones. Scalp clonality and expanded CD8+ clones among the top 100 fell significantly with tofacitinib.

This clone was observed a handful of times. No antigen is known for it. Sequencing templates came from extracted RNA that was reverse transcribed into cDNA. Some clones are missing from TCRdb's copy, which holds only in-frame ones; the method was immunoSEQ multiplex PCR. The data hold hundreds of thousands of clones, with under 70% observed a single time. Documented treatment: oral pan-JAK inhibitor, 5-10 mg twice daily. This TCR was recovered from a human donor with alopecia areata. The specimen was CD4+ T cells sorted from blood, collected between weeks 43 and 45, from a patient treated with tofacitinib.

The CDR3 DNA reads TGTGCCAGCTCACCATTGAAAGGTCAGCCCCAGCATTTT. It encodes CASSPLKGQPQHF. The V gene is TRBV18, the J gene TRBJ1-5; the D is unclear. The CDR3 is 13 residues long. In germline, CDR1 is KGHSH, CDR2 LQKENI. V was pared by 2 bases and J by 6 bases, with 8 bases between.